The rows below give T cell receptor beta chains drawn from one sample of a study of T cell responses to AZD1222 COVID-19 vaccine. Only in-frame clones appear in the TCRdb table, and some are missing; sequencing was by immunoSEQ multiplex PCR. Among about 180,000 clones, about nine tenths were seen once, and the ten largest hold about 1.9%. Sequenced here: peripheral blood, sampled 28 days after the second AZD1222 dose. Receptors originate from an adult who received the AZD1222 COVID-19 vaccine. Each CDR3 is given with its conserved first and last residue. D genes are given only for firm matches. A clone size is listed for some rows: how often the clone was seen (once, few, many), or a class if it is expanded.

j_call | d_call | clone_size | v_call | cdr3_nt | cdr3_aa
TRBJ1-6 | . | . | TRBV4-1 | TGCGCCAGCAGCCAGGATACAGGCGGGAATAATTCACCCCTCCACTTT | CASSQDTGGNNSPLHF
TRBJ1-1 | . | . | TRBV4-3 | TGCGCCAGCAGCCAGGATTACACTGAAGCTTTCTTT | CASSQDYTEAFF
TRBJ1-4 | . | . | TRBV19 | TGTGCCAGTAGTATTCGGTCCCTTGAAAAACTGTTTTTT | CASSIRSLEKLFF
TRBJ2-5 | TRBD2 | . | TRBV4-3 | TGCGCCAGCAGCCAAGATTCCCTAGCGGGGGGGCCCCAAGAGACCCAGTACTTC | CASSQDSLAGGPQETQYF
TRBJ1-2 | . | . | TRBV7-9 | TGTGCCAGCAGCTTGGTGCCGGGCGCGGGTTATGGCTACACCTTC | CASSLVPGAGYGYTF
TRBJ2-1 | TRBD2 | . | TRBV11-2 | TGTGCCAGCAGGCGGGGGGGAACCTACAATGAGCAGTTCTTC | CASRRGGTYNEQFF
TRBJ1-1 | . | . | TRBV24-1 | TGTGCCACCAGTGGGGGGGGTCACACTGAAGCTTTCTTT | CATSGGGHTEAFF
TRBJ2-7 | . | . | TRBV30 | TGTGCCTGGAGTGTACTAAATCTGGGGGAGCAGTACTTC | CAWSVLNLGEQYF
TRBJ1-5 | . | . | TRBV28 | TGTGCCATTCCAGGGAGGGGCAATCAGCCCCAGCATTTT | CAIPGRGNQPQHF
TRBJ1-3 | . | . | TRBV7-9 | TGTGCCAGCAGCTTAGCGACAGCTAGCTCTGGAAACACCATATATTTT | CASSLATASSGNTIYF
TRBJ1-5 | . | . | TRBV2 | TGTGCCACCGAGGGGAAGCAGCCCCAGCATTTT | CATEGKQPQHF
TRBJ1-1 | . | few | TRBV7-2 | TGTGCCAGCAGCTTAGAAGGGAACACTGAAGCTTTCTTT | CASSLEGNTEAFF
TRBJ1-2 | . | . | TRBV29-1 | TGCAGCGTTGAAGCTTTCGGTTCTAACTATGGCTACACCTTC | CSVEAFGSNYGYTF
TRBJ2-5 | TRBD1 | once | TRBV5-4 | TGTGCCAGCAGCTCGGGGACAGGGTCGGAGACCCAGTACTTC | CASSSGTGSETQYF
TRBJ2-2 | . | once | TRBV18 | TGTGCCAGCTCACCGACGACGCAGGAAACCGGGGAGCTGTTTTTT | CASSPTTQETGELFF
TRBJ1-3 | TRBD1 | . | TRBV9 | TGTGCCAGCAGACCCACAGGGGCCGGAAACACCATATATTTT | CASRPTGAGNTIYF
TRBJ1-3 | . | once | TRBV7-6 | TGTGCCAGCAGCTTTGACGGCTCTGGAAACACCATATATTTT | CASSFDGSGNTIYF
TRBJ2-7 | . | . | TRBV5-1 | TGCGCCAGCAGCTTGACCCAGGGAGGTTGGGCCCACGAGCAGTACTTC | CASSLTQGGWAHEQYF
TRBJ2-1 | . | . | TRBV3-1/TRBV3-2 | TGTGCCAGCAGCCACTCTATGGGGGGACCGTCCTACAATGAGCAGTTCTTC | CASSHSMGGPSYNEQFF
TRBJ1-2 | . | once | TRBV27 | TGTGCCAGCAGAGCTTCACAGGGAAAGGGCTACACCTTC | CASRASQGKGYTF
TRBJ1-1 | . | . | TRBV7-3 | TGTGCCAGCAGCTTAACCGGCAGCCTGGAAACTGAAGCTTTCTTT | CASSLTGSLETEAFF
TRBJ2-3 | TRBD1 | . | TRBV10-3 | TGTGCCATCAGTGACCCGGGACAGGTCGGAGATACGCAGTATTTT | CAISDPGQVGDTQYF
TRBJ1-5 | TRBD1 | once | TRBV6-6 | TGTGCCAGCAGTTCCACCACAGGGGGCCATCAGCCCCAGCATTTT | CASSSTTGGHQPQHF
TRBJ1-6 | . | few | TRBV5-1 | TGCGCCAGCAGCTTGGATAATCCAACAGGGAATGGTTCACCCCTCCACTTT | CASSLDNPTGNGSPLHF
TRBJ1-5 | . | . | TRBV4-1 | TGCGCCAGCAGCCAAAAAGCCAGCCGGGGGCCGCAGCCCCAGCATTTT | CASSQKASRGPQPQHF
TRBJ1-2 | . | . | TRBV28 | TGTGCCAGCAGTACACGAAGCGGCTACACCTTC | CASSTRSGYTF
TRBJ1-5 | . | . | TRBV19 | TGTGCCAGTAGTAGGGGGTGGGACGGCAATCAGCCCCAGCATTTT | CASSRGWDGNQPQHF
TRBJ1-5 | . | . | TRBV19 | TGTGCCAGTAGTATGCTCGGGGCAGTCAGGGGACAGCCCCAGCATTTT | CASSMLGAVRGQPQHF
TRBJ1-5 | . | . | TRBV7-6 | TGTGCCAGCAGCTTAGGGACTGGGAATCAGCCCCAGCATTTT | CASSLGTGNQPQHF
TRBJ2-7 | TRBD2 | . | TRBV28 | TGTGCCAGCAGTTCCCCTACTAGCGGGGGAAGCTCCTACGAGCAGTACTTC | CASSSPTSGGSSYEQYF
TRBJ1-1 | . | . | TRBV7-9 | TGTGCCAGCAGCTTAGCGGTTGTTGGCACTGAAGCTTTCTTT | CASSLAVVGTEAFF
TRBJ1-2 | TRBD1 | . | TRBV5-4 | TGTGCCAGCAGCAAGGGGACAGGGGGTTCCTATGGCTACACCTTC | CASSKGTGGSYGYTF
TRBJ1-3 | . | . | TRBV3-1/TRBV3-2 | TGTGCCAGCAGCCAGACATACTCTGGAAACACCATATATTTT | CASSQTYSGNTIYF
TRBJ2-1 | . | . | TRBV18 | TGTGCCAGCTCTCCCAAGCTCCAAAGGGGGTCCTACAATGAGCAGTTCTTC | CASSPKLQRGSYNEQFF
TRBJ2-6 | TRBD1 | . | TRBV10-3 | TGTGCCATCAGTCCACCGGGACAGGGGTCTGGGGCCAACGTCCTGACTTTC | CAISPPGQGSGANVLTF
TRBJ1-6 | . | . | TRBV7-3 | TGTGCCAGCAGCTTAGGGCAGGGTGGAAATAATTCACCCCTCCACTTT | CASSLGQGGNNSPLHF
TRBJ2-3 | . | . | TRBV3-1/TRBV3-2 | TGTGCCAGCAGCCAAGGTTCCGTAAGCACAGATACGCAGTATTTT | CASSQGSVSTDTQYF
TRBJ1-6 | . | . | TRBV5-6 | TGTGCCAGCACCCTCGGGCAGGGCAATTCACCCCTCCACTTT | CASTLGQGNSPLHF
TRBJ2-7 | . | . | TRBV6-5 | TGTGCCAGCAGTTACGATCTGTCCTTTCTGTCCTACGAGCAGTACTTC | CASSYDLSFLSYEQYF
TRBJ1-3 | . | . | TRBV14 | TGTGCCAGCAGCCTACTGAGCTCTGGAAACACCATATATTTT | CASSLLSSGNTIYF
TRBJ1-2 | . | . | TRBV30 | TGTGCCTGGAGTACCCTATTTAGGATCGGCTACACCTTC | CAWSTLFRIGYTF
TRBJ1-1 | . | . | TRBV18 | TGTGCCAGCTCACCCCAACAAGAACGGCAAACTGAAGCTTTCTTT | CASSPQQERQTEAFF
TRBJ1-4 | . | . | TRBV28 | TGTGCCAGCAGTTTGAACGGGATAACTAATGAAAAACTGTTTTTT | CASSLNGITNEKLFF
TRBJ2-2 | . | . | TRBV27 | TGTGCCAGCGGCGCTGGAACCGGGGAGCTGTTTTTT | CASGAGTGELFF
TRBJ1-6 | TRBD1 | . | TRBV11-2 | TGTGCCAGCAGCCGGACAGGACCGACCAAAAATTCACCCCTCCACTTT | CASSRTGPTKNSPLHF
TRBJ1-4 | . | . | TRBV3-1/TRBV3-2 | TGTGCCAGCAGCCAAGCGGGTGGGGATGAAAAACTGTTTTTT | CASSQAGGDEKLFF
TRBJ1-1 | . | . | TRBV4-1 | TGCGCCAGCAGCCAAGATACGAGGACCGAACGAACACTGGAAGCTTTCTTT | CASSQDTRTERTLEAFF
TRBJ2-5 | . | . | TRBV5-4 | TGTGCCAGCAGCTTGTGGCCAGGGTGGTCCCAAGAGACCCAGTACTTC | CASSLWPGWSQETQYF
TRBJ2-7 | TRBD1 | . | TRBV6-5 | TGTGCCAGCACCAAATGGGACAGAGCCTACGAGCAGTACTTC | CASTKWDRAYEQYF
TRBJ2-2 | . | . | TRBV18 | TGTGCCAGCTCACCTCAATCTTCTGGGCGTATCGGGGAGCTGTTTTTT | CASSPQSSGRIGELFF
TRBJ1-2 | TRBD1 | . | TRBV11-2 | TGTGCCAGCAGCTTAAGCGCCTCTTTGACAGGGGGCAGGGGCTACACCTTC | CASSLSASLTGGRGYTF